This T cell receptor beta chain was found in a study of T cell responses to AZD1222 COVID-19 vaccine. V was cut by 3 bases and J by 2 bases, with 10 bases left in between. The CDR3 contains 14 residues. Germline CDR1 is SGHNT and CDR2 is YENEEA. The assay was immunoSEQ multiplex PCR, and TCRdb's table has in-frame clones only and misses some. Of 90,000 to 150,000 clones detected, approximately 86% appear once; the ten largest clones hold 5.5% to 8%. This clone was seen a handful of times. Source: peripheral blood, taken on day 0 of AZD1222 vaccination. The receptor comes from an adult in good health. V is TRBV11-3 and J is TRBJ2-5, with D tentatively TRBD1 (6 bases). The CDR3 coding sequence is TGTGCCAGCAGCTTCAGGACAGTACAAGAGACCCAGTACTTC. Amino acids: CASSFRTVQETQYF.